A selection of T cell receptor beta chains follows, all from one sample in a study of glioma-infiltrating T cells after dendritic cell vaccination. Clones were read by immunoSEQ multiplex PCR, and TCRdb kept only the in-frame ones, dropping some. The data hold about 87,000 clones, with 75% to 90% observed a single time. This sample comprised blood, obtained after dendritic cell vaccination. The receptors stem from a human donor with glioblastoma. Each CDR3 is given with its conserved first and last residue. D genes are given only for firm matches.

>NA|TRBV6-5|TRBJ2-7
CASSSNTGVGEQYF
>TRBD1|TRBV19|TRBJ2-7
CASSARDRGSYEQYF
>NA|TRBV6-6|TRBJ2-2
CASSPVRNTGELFF
>NA|TRBV4-1|TRBJ1-1
CASSQDDLEAEAFF
>NA|TRBV30|TRBJ1-6
CAWTIGQGYNSPLHF
>NA|TRBV19|TRBJ1-5
CASSIPGGNQPQHF
>NA|TRBV2|TRBJ1-6
CASSVVQGYNSPLHF
>NA|TRBV10-3|TRBJ1-5
CAISQEGAGAQPQHF
>TRBD1|TRBV6-5|TRBJ2-3
CASSYSGTETDTQYF
>TRBD1|TRBV29-1|TRBJ1-2
CSVSGGLGYGYTF
>NA|TRBV27|TRBJ2-5
CASSLGSSRETQYF
>NA|TRBV5-4|TRBJ1-4
CASTSGQNEKLFF
>NA|TRBV7-9|TRBJ2-7
CASSLYQGDEQYF
>NA|TRBV2|TRBJ2-1
CASSDSAPTEQFF
>NA|TRBV7-9|TRBJ2-1
CASSLPNTGNEQFF
>NA|TRBV4-2|TRBJ1-1
CASSQGGDVGNTEAFF
>NA|TRBV19|TRBJ1-3
CASNSGSSGNTIYF
>NA|TRBV5-4|TRBJ2-7
CASSPGGGGPYEQYF
>TRBD1|TRBV7-8|TRBJ2-7
CASSLRDSYEQYF
>NA|TRBV30|TRBJ1-1
CAWRGTDRTEAFF
>NA|TRBV6-1|TRBJ2-7
CASTPGTASYEQYF
>NA|TRBV14|TRBJ1-6
CASSPGESYNSPLHF
>TRBD1|TRBV6-1|TRBJ1-5
CASSDGTGENNQPQHF
>TRBD1|TRBV19|TRBJ2-2
CASSPGQAPLGELFF